The 8 T cell receptor beta chains presented below share a single source sample, sequenced in a study of shared clonotypes between healthy human individuals. Here immunoSEQ multiplex PCR was the method, and the copy in TCRdb shows in-frame clones only, minus some. This table holds roughly 1,600,000 clones, roughly 98.5% found once. The sample consisted of naive CD4+ T cells sorted from blood. Subset reported: CD45RA+ positively selected. The receptors originated from a man aged 25-45 years in good health.

The rearrangement joins TRBV10-3 to TRBJ1-3; TRBD1 aligns across 8 bases. Germline CDR1 ENHRY, CDR2 SYGVKD. Trimming cost V 0 bases and J 1 base; bases outside gene matches: 11. The CDR3 is 19 amino acids. CDR3 protein: CAISESNTGGGPSGNTIYF. CDR3 nucleotides: TGTGCCATCAGTGAGTCGAATACAGGGGGTGGCCCTTCTGGAAACACCATATATTTT.

The V gene is TRBV10-1, the J gene TRBJ2-3; D not resolved. Per the germline V gene, CDR1 is WNHNN and CDR2 is SYGVQD (reference sequence). The CDR3 is made up of 13 amino acids. The germline V and J ends were trimmed by 8 bases and 2 bases, with 11 bases remaining between them. The CDR3 loop is CASSPMPTDTQYF. CDR3 sequence (DNA): TGCGCCAGCTCGCCGATGCCCACAGATACGCAGTATTTT.

V usage is TRBV4-3 and J usage is TRBJ2-1, with D possibly called TRBD1 or TRBD2 (5 bases each). Germline CDR1 LGHNA, CDR2 YSLEER. Trimming took off 2 bases at V and 11 bases at J, with 22 bases between the two ends. This CDR3 comprises 16 residues. CDR3 protein: CASSQTTGASTMKQFF. The CDR3 bases are TGCGCCAGCAGCCAAACTACCGGGGCGAGTACAATGAAGCAGTTCTTC.

CDR3 loop: CASSPTSGRIDEQFF. The CDR3 region has the DNA TGTGCCAGCAGCCCCACTAGCGGGAGAATCGATGAGCAGTTCTTC. The rearrangement joins TRBV5-4 to TRBJ2-1; TRBD2 agrees at 11 bases. The CDR3 sequence is 15 residues long. The V gene's germline CDR1 is SGHNT and CDR2 YYREEE (reference sequence). Unmatched junction bases numbered 8, after V lost 4 bases and J lost 8 bases.

V gene TRBV5-1 combines with J gene TRBJ1-1, with TRBD1 as a possible D gene (5 bases). The germline V gene has CDR1 SGHRS and CDR2 YFSETQ. This CDR3 is 15 amino acids long. V lost 0 bases, J lost 5 bases, and 14 bases lay in between. The CDR3 region is CASSLDGGSPTEAFF. In nucleotides, the CDR3 is TGCGCCAGCAGCTTGGACGGGGGGAGTCCGACTGAAGCTTTCTTT.

The rearrangement uses TRBV5-1 and TRBJ1-5, with 7 bases identical to TRBD1. V was clipped by 4 bases and J by 0 bases; unmatched bases: 13. The CDR3 has 18 residues. The germline gives CDR1 SGHRS, CDR2 YFSETQ. The CDR3 region is CASSPGDSVVHSNQPQHF. CDR3 DNA sequence: TGCGCCAGCAGCCCCGGGGACAGTGTAGTACATAGCAATCAGCCCCAGCATTTT.

This sequence joins TRBV7-8 and TRBJ2-6; D unclear. The germline V and J ends were trimmed by 6 bases and 1 base, with 4 bases remaining between them. Germline CDR1 and CDR2: SGHVS and FQNEAQ. This CDR3 contains 13 residues. The CDR3 DNA follows: TGTGCCAGCAGACTATCTGGGGCCAACGTCCTGACTTTC. This sequence encodes CASRLSGANVLTF.

The gene calls are TRBV25-1 and TRBJ2-7, with D uncertain. The CDR3 spans 15 residues. The V end lost 1 base, the J end lost 6 bases, and 16 bases lay between the germline ends. Germline loops: CDR1 MGHDK, CDR2 SYGVNS. The CDR3 DNA is TGTGCCAGCAGTGAATTTGAGGAGAGGAAGGGCGAGCAGTACTTC. Its translation: CASSEFEERKGEQYF.